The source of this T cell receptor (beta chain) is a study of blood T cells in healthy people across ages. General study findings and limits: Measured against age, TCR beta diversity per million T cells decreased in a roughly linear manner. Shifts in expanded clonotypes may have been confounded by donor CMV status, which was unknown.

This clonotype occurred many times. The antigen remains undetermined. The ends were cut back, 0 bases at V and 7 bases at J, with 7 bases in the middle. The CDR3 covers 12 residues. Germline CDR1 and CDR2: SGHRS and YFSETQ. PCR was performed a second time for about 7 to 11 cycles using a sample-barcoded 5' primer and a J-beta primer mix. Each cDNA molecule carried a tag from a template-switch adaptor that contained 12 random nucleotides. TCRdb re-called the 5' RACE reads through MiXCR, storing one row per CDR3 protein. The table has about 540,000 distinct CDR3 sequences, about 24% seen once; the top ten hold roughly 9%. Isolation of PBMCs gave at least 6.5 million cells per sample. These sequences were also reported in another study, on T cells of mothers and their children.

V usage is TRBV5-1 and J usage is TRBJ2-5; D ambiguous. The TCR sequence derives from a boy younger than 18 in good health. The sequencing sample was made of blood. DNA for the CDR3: TGCGCCAGCAGCTTGGATAGGGTGACCCAGTACTTC. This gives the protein CASSLDRVTQYF. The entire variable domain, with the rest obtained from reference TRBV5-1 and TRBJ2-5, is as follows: KAGVTQTPRYLIKTRGQQVTLSCSPISGHRSVSWYQQTPGQGLQFLFEYFSETQRNKGNFPGRFSGRQFSNSRSEMNVSTLELGDSALYLCASSLDRVTQYFGPGTRLLVL.